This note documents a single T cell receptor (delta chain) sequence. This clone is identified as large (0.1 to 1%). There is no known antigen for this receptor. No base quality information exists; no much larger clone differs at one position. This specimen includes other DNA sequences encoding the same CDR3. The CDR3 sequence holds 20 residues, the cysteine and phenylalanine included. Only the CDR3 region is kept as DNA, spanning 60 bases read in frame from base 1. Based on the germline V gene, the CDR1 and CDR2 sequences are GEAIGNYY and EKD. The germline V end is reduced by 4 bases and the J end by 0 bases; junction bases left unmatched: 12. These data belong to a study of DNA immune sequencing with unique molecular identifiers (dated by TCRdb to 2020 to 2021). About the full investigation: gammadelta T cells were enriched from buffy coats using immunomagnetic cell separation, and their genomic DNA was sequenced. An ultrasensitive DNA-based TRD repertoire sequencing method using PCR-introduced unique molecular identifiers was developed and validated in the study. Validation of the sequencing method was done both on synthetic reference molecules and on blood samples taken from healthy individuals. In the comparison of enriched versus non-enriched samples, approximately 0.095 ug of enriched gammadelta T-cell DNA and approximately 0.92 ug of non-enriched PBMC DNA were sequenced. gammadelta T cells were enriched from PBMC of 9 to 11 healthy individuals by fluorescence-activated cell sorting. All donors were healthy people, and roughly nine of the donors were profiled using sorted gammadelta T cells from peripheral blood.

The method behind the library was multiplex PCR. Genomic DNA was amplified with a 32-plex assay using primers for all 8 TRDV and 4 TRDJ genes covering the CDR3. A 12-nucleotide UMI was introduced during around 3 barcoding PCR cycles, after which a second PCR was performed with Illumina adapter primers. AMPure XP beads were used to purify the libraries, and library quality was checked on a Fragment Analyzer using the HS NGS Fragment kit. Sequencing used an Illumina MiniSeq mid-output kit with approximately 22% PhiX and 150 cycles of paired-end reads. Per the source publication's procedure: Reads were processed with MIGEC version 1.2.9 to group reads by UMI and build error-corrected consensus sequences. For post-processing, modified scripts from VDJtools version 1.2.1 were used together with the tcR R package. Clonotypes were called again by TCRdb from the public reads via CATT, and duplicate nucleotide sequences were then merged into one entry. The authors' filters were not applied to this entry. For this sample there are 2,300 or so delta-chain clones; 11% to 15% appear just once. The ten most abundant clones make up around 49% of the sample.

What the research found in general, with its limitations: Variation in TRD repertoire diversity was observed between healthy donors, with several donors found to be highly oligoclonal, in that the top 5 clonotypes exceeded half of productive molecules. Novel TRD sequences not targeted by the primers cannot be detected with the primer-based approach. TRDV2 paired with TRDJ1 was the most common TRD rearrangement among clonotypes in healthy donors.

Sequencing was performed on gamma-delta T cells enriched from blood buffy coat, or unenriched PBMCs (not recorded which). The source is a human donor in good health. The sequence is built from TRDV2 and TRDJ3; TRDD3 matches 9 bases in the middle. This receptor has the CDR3 CACDPIVLGESSWDTRQMFF. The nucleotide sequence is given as TGTGCCTGTGATCCCATTGTACTGGGGGAAAGCTCCTGGGACACCCGACAGATGTTTTTC.